A single T cell receptor (beta chain) is shown here with its context. These data come from a study of blood T cell repertoires in COVID-19. Methods used by the authors: Amplification of reference gene primers provided the estimated nucleated cell counts. Clones were sequenced by immunoSEQ multiplex PCR, and TCRdb holds only the in-frame ones, with some missing. V and J calls and clone size come straight from that table; D and trimming were deduced from the DNA. The repertoire holds around 130,000 clones, with about four fifths as singletons. There are 15 residues in the CDR3. CDR1 is LNHDA, CDR2 SQIVND, per germline (reference sequence). V lost 6 bases and J lost 2; bases outside the gene matches: 6.

This clonotype was sampled from a man older than 75 with acute or convalescent COVID-19. The sample consisted of peripheral blood. V gene TRBV19 combines with J gene TRBJ2-7; 11 bases map to TRBD2. CDR3 in amino acids: CASRMTSGVTYEQYF. The CDR3 DNA reads as TGTGCCAGTAGGATGACTAGCGGGGTAACCTACGAGCAGTACTTC.